The clone carrying this T cell receptor beta chain was seen once. The sample is drawn from a study of blood T cell repertoires in COVID-19. The assay was immunoSEQ multiplex PCR, and TCRdb's table has in-frame clones only and misses some. The data show some 350,000 clones, roughly 90% seen once. This CDR3 is 12 amino acids long. Trimming took 5 bases from V and 10 from J, leaving 9 bases between them. Germline CDR1 is SGHVS and CDR2 is FQNEAQ. V is TRBV7-8 and J is TRBJ1-6; unclear D gene. This clonotype originated in a man younger than 35 with active or convalescent COVID-19. The source material was peripheral blood. In DNA form, the CDR3 reads TGTGCCAGCAGCCTACTCTCCTCACCCCTCCACTTT. Its protein product is CASSLLSSPLHF.